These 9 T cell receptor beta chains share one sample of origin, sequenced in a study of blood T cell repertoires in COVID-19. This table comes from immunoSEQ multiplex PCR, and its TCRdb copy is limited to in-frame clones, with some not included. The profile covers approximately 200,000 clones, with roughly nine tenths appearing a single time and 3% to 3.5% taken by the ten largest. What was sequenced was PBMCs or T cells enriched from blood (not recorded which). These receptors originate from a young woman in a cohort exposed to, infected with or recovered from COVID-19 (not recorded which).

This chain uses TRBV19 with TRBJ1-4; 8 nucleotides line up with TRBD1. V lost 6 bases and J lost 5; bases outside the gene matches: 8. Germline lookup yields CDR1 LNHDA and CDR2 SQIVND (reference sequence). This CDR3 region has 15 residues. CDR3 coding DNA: TGTGCCAGTAGCAGGGGGCTCGAGCGAAATGAAAAACTGTTTTTT. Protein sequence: CASSRGLERNEKLFF.

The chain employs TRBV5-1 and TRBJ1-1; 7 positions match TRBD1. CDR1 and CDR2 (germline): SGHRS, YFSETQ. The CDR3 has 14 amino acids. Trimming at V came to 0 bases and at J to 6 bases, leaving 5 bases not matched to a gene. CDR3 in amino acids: CASSLGLGQAEAFF. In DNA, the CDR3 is TGCGCCAGCAGCTTGGGTCTCGGACAGGCTGAAGCTTTCTTT. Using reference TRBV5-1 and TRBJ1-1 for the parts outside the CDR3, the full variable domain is KAGVTQTPRYLIKTRGQQVTLSCSPISGHRSVSWYQQTPGQGLQFLFEYFSETQRNKGNFPGRFSGRQFSNSRSEMNVSTLELGDSALYLCASSLGLGQAEAFFGQGTRLTVV.

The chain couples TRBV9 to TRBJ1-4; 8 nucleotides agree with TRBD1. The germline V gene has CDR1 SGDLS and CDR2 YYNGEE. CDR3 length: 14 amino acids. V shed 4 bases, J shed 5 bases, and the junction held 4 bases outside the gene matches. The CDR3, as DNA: TGTGCCAGCAGCCTTCAGGGGGCGAATGAAAAACTGTTTTTT. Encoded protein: CASSLQGANEKLFF.

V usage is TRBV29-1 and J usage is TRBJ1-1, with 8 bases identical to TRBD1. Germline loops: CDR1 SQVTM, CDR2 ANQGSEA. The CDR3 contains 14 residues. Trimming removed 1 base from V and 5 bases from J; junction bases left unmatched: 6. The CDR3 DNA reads TGCAGCGTTGAAGCCGGACAGGGTCGAACTGAAGCTTTCTTT. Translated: CSVEAGQGRTEAFF.

CDR3 protein: CAWSVQRTSGRDEQYF. The CDR3 nucleotides read TGTGCCTGGAGTGTCCAACGGACTAGCGGGAGGGACGAGCAGTACTTC. V is TRBV30 and J is TRBJ2-7; 15 nucleotides line up with TRBD2. Germline V gene lookup returns CDR1 GTSNPN and CDR2 SVGIG (reference sequence). Trimming at V came to 0 bases and at J to 5 bases, leaving 5 bases not matched to a gene. The length of the CDR3 is 16 residues.

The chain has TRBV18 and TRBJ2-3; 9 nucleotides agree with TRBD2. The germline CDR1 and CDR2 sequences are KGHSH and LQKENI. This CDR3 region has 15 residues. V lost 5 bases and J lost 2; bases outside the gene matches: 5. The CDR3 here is CASSSTSGSTDTQYF. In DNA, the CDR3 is TGTGCCAGCTCATCGACTAGCGGATCCACAGATACGCAGTATTTT.

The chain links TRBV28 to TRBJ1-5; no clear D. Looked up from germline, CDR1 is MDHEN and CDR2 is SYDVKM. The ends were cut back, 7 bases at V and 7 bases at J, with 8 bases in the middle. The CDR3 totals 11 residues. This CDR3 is CASKTGQPQHF. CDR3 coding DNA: TGTGCCAGCAAGACCGGGCAGCCCCAGCATTTT.

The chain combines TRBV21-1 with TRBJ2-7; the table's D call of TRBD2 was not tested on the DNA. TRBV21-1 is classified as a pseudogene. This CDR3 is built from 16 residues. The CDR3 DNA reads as TGTGCCAGCATTTCAAAACGGGCGCGGGGGGAGGACGAGCAGTACTTC. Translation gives CASISKRARGEDEQYF.

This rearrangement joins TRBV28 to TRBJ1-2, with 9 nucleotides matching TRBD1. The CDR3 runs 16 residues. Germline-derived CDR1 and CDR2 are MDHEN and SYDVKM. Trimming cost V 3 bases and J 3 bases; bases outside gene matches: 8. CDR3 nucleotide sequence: TGTGCCAGCAGTTTTGGGGGACAGGGTTTGGACTATGGCTACACCTTC. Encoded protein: CASSFGGQGLDYGYTF.